Detailed here is one T cell receptor (beta chain). These data originate in a study of shared clonotypes between healthy human individuals. Study at large: A few men and a couple of women, aged 18 to 49, were donors. Per donor, three plates held CD4 naive cells, three held CD4 memory, two held CD8 naive and one held CD8 memory.

The CDR3 is 13 residues long. The germline gives CDR1 SGDLS, CDR2 YYNGEE. The V and J ends lost 2 bases and 4 bases respectively, with 9 bases between them. Clones were read by immunoSEQ multiplex PCR, and TCRdb kept only the in-frame ones, dropping some. Altogether about 2 million clones are present, about 95% being singletons, with the ten largest covering 0.95% to 1.5%. Positively selected for CCR7, the CD45RO-negative cells used as naive CD8 cells excluded terminally differentiated effector memory CD45RA+ cells. HIV-negative, healthy adults without recent acute infections or vaccinations were the donors.

The specimen sequenced was naive CD8+ T cells sorted from blood. This receptor was taken from a man younger than 35 in good health. This chain links TRBV9 with TRBJ2-5; D gene ambiguous. CDR3 nucleotides: TGTGCCAGCAGCGTCTGGAGTGGAGAGACCCAGTACTTC. It yields the protein CASSVWSGETQYF.